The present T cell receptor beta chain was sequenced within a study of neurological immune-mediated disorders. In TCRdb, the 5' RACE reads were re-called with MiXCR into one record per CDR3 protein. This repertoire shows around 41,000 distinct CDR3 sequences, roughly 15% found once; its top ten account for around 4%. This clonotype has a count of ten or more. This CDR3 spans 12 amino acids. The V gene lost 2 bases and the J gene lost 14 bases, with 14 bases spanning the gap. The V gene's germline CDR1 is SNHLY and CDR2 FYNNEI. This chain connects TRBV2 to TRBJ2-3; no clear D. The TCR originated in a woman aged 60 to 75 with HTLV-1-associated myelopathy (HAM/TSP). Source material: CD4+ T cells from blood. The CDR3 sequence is CASSELGQMGYF. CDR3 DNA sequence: TGTGCCAGCAGTGAATTGGGCCAAATGGGGTATTTT.